This TCR beta chain was sequenced in a study of shared clonotypes between healthy human individuals. Study overall: A donor's plate count was three for CD4 naive and three for CD4 memory; CD8 naive had two and CD8 memory one.

Ten or more counts support this clone. No antigen is known for it. Using immunoSEQ multiplex PCR, the repertoire was profiled, and TCRdb retains in-frame clones only, with some absent. This sample has about 1 million clones, with 75% found just once. Study-wide points: Between a handful of donors, naive CD4 clonotypes were shared at a level of approximately 5%. Donor clonotype sharing was expected to depend on sequencing depth.

Germline loops: CDR1 SQVTM, CDR2 ANQGSEA. V was trimmed by 7 bases and J by 0 bases, leaving 9 bases between them. The CDR3 is 13 amino acids. The sample comprised memory CD4+ T cells sorted from blood. Subset reported: CD45RA-negative fraction. The V call is TRBV29-1, the J call TRBJ1-4, with a tentative D call TRBD1 (5 bases). The TCR originated in a man younger than 35 in good health. In DNA, the CDR3 is TGCAGCGCCGGGGGTGCAACTAATGAAAAACTGTTTTTT. Amino acid sequence: CSAGGATNEKLFF.